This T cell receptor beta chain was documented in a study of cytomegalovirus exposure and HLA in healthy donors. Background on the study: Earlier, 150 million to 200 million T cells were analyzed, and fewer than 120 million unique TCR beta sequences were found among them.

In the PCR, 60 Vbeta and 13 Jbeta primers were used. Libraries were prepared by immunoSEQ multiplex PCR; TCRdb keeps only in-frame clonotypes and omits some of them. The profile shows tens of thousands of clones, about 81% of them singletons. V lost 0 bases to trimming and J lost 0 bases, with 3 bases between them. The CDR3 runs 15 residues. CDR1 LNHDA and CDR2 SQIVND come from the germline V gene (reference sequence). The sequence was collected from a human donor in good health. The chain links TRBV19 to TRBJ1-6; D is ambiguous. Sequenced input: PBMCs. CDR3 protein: CASSIDSSYNSPLHF. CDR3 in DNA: TGTGCCAGTAGTATAGACAGCTCCTATAATTCACCCCTCCACTTT.